This T cell receptor (beta chain) was identified during a study of T cell repertoires in cytomegalovirus infection. Points on this clonotype: Its specificity is unknown.

TCRdb reprocessed the reads via MiXCR and lists one record per CDR3 protein. This table holds fewer than 1,000,000 distinct CDR3 sequences, around 29% found once. V lost 8 bases and J lost 4, with 10 bases in between. This CDR3 is 12 amino acids long. CDR1 and CDR2 from the germline V gene are SGDLS and YYNGEE. The sequence came from a human donor in good health (CMV status not recorded). Some clones in this sample may be carry-over from other donors' samples. The sequencing here drew on cultured CD8+ T cells from PBMCs, taken from culture after CMV antigen stimulation. The chain employs TRBV9 and TRBJ1-5, with D unresolved. The chain's CDR3 is CASGPINQPQHF. CDR3 sequence (DNA): TGTGCCAGTGGACCAATAAATCAGCCCCAGCATTTT.